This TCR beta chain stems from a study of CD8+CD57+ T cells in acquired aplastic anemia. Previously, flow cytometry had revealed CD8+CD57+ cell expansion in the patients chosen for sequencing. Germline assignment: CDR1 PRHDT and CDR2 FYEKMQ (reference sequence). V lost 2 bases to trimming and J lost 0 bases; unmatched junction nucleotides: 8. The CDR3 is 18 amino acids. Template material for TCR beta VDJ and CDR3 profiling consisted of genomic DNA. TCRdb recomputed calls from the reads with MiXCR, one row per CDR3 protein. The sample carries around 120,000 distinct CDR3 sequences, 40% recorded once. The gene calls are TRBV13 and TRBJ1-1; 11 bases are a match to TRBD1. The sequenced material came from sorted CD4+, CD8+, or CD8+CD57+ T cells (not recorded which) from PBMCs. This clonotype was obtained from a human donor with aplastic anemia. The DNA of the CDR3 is TGTGCCAGCAGCTTAAGTCGGGACAGGGGGTTCGTGAACACTGAAGCTTTCTTT. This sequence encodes CASSLSRDRGFVNTEAFF.